This T cell receptor beta chain comes out of a study of type 1 regulatory T cells. From the reads, TCRdb called clonotypes with MiXCR, one entry per CDR3 protein. The table includes 60,000 to 80,000 distinct CDR3 sequences, about 69% detected once. On this clonotype itself: The antigen remains unidentified.

There are 15 residues in the CDR3. V gave up 0 bases and J gave up 4 bases, with 11 bases separating them. Germline values: CDR1 SGHRS, CDR2 YFSETQ. The sequence was obtained from a human donor in good health. The gene calls are TRBV5-1 and TRBJ2-1, with D possibly matching TRBD2 (6 bases). The specimen was cultured T cells, either the whole culture or a sorted T cell fraction (not recorded which). Subset specified: Tr1-enriched cell product generated in vitro against host alloantigens. CDR3 residues: CASSLDSGLYNEQFF. The DNA of the CDR3 is TGCGCCAGCAGCTTGGACAGCGGGTTATACAATGAGCAGTTCTTC.